A selection of T cell receptor beta chains follows, all from one sample in a study of blood T cell repertoires in COVID-19. The method was immunoSEQ multiplex PCR; TCRdb's version includes in-frame clones alone and lacks a portion of them. Altogether 350,000 or so clones are present, around 90% being singletons, with the ten largest covering 6.5%. Sequencing was performed on peripheral blood. The receptors were sampled from a man aged 18 to 35 with active or convalescent COVID-19. CDR3s include the opening cysteine and the closing phenylalanine or tryptophan. The order of the fields is clone size, D gene, J gene, V gene, CDR3 protein, CDR3 DNA. The D gene is left open where the match is weak. Part of the rows lack a size; the others show once, few, many or a class for expanded clones.

>.|.|TRBJ2-1|TRBV24-1
CATSEARNNEQFF
TGTGCCACCAGTGAGGCCAGGAACAATGAGCAGTTCTTC
>.|TRBD1|TRBJ2-4|TRBV7-2
CASREPGTGGRSKNIQYF
TGTGCCAGCAGAGAACCCGGGACAGGGGGCAGGTCCAAAAACATTCAGTACTTC
>.|TRBD2|TRBJ2-1|TRBV30
CAWSPLAGSSYNEQFF
TGTGCCTGGAGTCCCCTAGCGGGATCCTCCTACAATGAGCAGTTCTTC
>.|TRBD1|TRBJ2-2|TRBV25-1
CASSTRGINTGELFF
TGTGCCAGCAGTACCAGGGGGATAAACACCGGGGAGCTGTTTTTT
>once|.|TRBJ2-5|TRBV2
CASSGLTGFGETQYF
TGTGCCAGCAGTGGCCTAACAGGGTTCGGCGAGACCCAGTACTTC
>.|TRBD2|TRBJ2-2|TRBV20-1
CSASASGRFGTGELFF
TGCAGTGCTAGTGCTAGCGGGAGGTTTGGCACCGGGGAGCTGTTTTTT
>.|.|TRBJ2-5|TRBV11-2
CASSSPVGAAQYF
TGTGCCAGCAGCTCACCGGTTGGGGCGGCCCAGTACTTC
>.|TRBD2|TRBJ2-1|TRBV10-3
CAIGLAGTSSYNEQFF
TGTGCCATAGGACTAGCGGGGACTAGCTCCTACAATGAGCAGTTCTTC
>.|.|TRBJ1-3|TRBV6-5
CASSPNRNTIYF
TGTGCCAGCAGCCCGAATCGGAACACCATATATTTT
>.|TRBD1|TRBJ1-2|TRBV6-5
CASSYSDRGHRGYTF
TGTGCCAGCAGTTACTCGGACAGGGGGCATCGTGGCTACACCTTC
>.|.|TRBJ2-3|TRBV5-1
CASSLESQAITQYF
TGCGCCAGCAGCTTGGAGAGCCAAGCAATTACGCAGTATTTT
>.|.|TRBJ2-1|TRBV6-2/TRBV6-3
CASSYSMGFLGEQFF
TGTGCCAGCAGTTACTCGATGGGCTTTCTTGGGGAGCAGTTCTTC
>.|.|TRBJ1-3|TRBV11-1
CASSLEPSGNTIYF
TGTGCCAGCAGCTTAGAGCCATCTGGAAACACCATATATTTT
>.|TRBD1|TRBJ1-1|TRBV7-2
CASSLATGQGATTEAFF
TGTGCCAGCAGCTTAGCCACGGGACAGGGGGCGACCACTGAAGCTTTCTTT
>.|TRBD1|TRBJ1-6|TRBV5-1
CASRPTGGANSPLHF
TGCGCCAGCAGGCCCACAGGGGGCGCGAATTCACCCCTCCACTTT
>.|TRBD1|TRBJ1-1|TRBV5-6
CASSPWTGLNMNTEAFF
TGTGCCAGCAGCCCCTGGACAGGACTCAACATGAACACTGAAGCTTTCTTT
>.|.|TRBJ2-7|TRBV29-1
CSVKTSGSYEQYF
TGCAGCGTTAAAACTAGTGGATCCTACGAGCAGTACTTC